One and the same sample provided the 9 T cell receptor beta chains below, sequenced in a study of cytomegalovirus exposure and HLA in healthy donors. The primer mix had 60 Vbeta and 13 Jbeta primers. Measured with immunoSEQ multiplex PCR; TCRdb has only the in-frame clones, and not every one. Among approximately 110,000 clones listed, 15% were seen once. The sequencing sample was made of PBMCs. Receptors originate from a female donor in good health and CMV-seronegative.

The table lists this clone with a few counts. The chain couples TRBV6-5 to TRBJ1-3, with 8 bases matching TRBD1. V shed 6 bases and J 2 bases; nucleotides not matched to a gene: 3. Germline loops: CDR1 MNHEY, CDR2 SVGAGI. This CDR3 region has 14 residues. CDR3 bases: TGTGCCAGCAGCCAGACAGGGGCTGGAAACACCATATATTTT. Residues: CASSQTGAGNTIYF.

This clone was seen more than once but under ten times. The CDR3: CASRADRSNQPQHF. CDR3 nucleotides: TGTGCCAGCAGGGCTGACAGGAGCAATCAGCCCCAGCATTTT. This chain uses TRBV6-5 with TRBJ1-5, with TRBD1 as a possible D gene (6 bases). Trimming removed 6 bases from V and 1 base from J, with 10 bases in between. CDR3 length: 14 amino acids. CDR1 is MNHEY and CDR2 is SVGAGI in the germline V gene.

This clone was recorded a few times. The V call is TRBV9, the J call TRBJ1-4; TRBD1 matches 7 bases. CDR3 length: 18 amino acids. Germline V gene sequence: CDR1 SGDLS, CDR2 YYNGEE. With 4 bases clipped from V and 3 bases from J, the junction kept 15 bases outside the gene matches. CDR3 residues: CASSHPRTGESSNEKLFF. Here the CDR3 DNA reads TGTGCCAGCAGCCATCCTAGGACAGGAGAAAGCTCTAATGAAAAACTGTTTTTT.

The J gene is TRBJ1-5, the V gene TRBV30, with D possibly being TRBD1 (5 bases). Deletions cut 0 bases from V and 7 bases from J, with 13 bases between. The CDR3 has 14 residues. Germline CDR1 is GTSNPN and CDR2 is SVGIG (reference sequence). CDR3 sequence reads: CAWSVSGSRQPQHF. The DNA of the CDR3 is TGTGCCTGGAGTGTATCAGGGTCGCGGCAGCCCCAGCATTTT.

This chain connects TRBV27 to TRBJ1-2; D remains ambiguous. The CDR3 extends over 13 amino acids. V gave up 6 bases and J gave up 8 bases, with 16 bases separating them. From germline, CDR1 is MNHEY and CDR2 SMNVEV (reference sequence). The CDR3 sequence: CASREGWLGGYTF. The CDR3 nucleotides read TGTGCCAGCAGGGAGGGATGGCTTGGAGGCTACACCTTC.

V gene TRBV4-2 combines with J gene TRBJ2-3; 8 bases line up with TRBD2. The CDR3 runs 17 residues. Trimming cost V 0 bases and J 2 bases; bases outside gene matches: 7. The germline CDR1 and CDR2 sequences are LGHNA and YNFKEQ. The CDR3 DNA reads TGTGCCAGCAGCCAAGATCCGGGACTAGGGCACACAGATACGCAGTATTTT. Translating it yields CASSQDPGLGHTDTQYF.

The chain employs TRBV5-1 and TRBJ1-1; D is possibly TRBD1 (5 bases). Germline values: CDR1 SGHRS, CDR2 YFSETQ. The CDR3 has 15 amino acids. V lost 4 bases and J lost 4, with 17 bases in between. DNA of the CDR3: TGCGCCAGCAGCCTGGCGGGGGTGCGAAGCACTGAAGCTTTCTTT. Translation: CASSLAGVRSTEAFF. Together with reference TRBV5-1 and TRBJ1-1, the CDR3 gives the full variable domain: KAGVTQTPRYLIKTRGQQVTLSCSPISGHRSVSWYQQTPGQGLQFLFEYFSETQRNKGNFPGRFSGRQFSNSRSEMNVSTLELGDSALYLCASSLAGVRSTEAFFGQGTRLTVV.

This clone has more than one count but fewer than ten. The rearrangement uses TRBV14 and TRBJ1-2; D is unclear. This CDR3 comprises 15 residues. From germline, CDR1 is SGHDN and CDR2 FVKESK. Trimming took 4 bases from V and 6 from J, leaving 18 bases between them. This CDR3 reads CASSPLGGKNDGYTF. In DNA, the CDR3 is TGTGCCAGCAGCCCCCTAGGAGGCAAGAATGATGGCTACACCTTC.

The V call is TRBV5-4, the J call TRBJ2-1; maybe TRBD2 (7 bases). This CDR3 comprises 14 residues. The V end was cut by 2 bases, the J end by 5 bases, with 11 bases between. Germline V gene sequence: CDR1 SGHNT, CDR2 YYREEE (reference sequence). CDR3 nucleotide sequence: TGTGCCAGCAGCTTTTCCGGGGGGCACAATGAGCAGTTCTTC. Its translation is CASSFSGGHNEQFF.